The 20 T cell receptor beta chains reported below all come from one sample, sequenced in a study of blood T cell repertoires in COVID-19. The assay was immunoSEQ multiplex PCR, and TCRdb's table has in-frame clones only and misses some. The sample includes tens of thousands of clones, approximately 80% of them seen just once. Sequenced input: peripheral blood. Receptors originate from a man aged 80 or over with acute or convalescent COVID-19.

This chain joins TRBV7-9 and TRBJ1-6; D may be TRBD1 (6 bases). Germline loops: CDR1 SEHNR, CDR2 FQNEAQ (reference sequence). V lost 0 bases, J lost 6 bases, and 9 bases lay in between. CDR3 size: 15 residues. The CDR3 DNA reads TGTGCCAGCAGCTTAGCGCAGGGGAGTAATTCACCCCTCCACTTT. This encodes CASSLAQGSNSPLHF.

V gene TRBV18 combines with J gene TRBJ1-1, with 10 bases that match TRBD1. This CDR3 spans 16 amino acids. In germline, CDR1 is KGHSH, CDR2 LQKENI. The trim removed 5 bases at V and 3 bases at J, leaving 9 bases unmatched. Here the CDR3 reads CASSSNSGTGDTEAFF. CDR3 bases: TGTGCCAGCTCATCAAATTCCGGGACAGGGGACACTGAAGCTTTCTTT. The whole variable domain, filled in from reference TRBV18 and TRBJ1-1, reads NAGVMQNPRHLVRRRGQEARLRCSPMKGHSHVYWYRQLPEEGLKFMVYLQKENIIDESGMPKERFSAEFPKEGPSILRIQQVVRGDSAAYFCASSSNSGTGDTEAFFGQGTRLTVV.

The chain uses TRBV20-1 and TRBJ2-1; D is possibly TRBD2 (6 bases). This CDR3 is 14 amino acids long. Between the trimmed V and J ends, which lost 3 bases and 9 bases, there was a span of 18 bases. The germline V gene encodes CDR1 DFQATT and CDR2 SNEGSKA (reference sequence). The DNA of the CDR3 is TGCAGTGCTAGTTCGCGACTAGGGAACGTTGAGCAGTTCTTC. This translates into CSASSRLGNVEQFF.

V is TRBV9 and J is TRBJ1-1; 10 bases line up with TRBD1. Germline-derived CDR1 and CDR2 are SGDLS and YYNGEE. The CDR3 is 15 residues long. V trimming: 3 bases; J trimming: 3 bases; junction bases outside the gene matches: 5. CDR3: CASSAGQGQDTEAFF. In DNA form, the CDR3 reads TGTGCCAGCAGCGCGGGACAGGGGCAGGACACTGAAGCTTTCTTT.

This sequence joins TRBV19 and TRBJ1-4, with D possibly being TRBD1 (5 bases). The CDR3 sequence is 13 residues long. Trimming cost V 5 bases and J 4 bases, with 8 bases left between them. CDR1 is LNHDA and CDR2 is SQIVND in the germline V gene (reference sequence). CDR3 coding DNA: TGTGCCAGTAGTCGGCAGGGTAATGAAAAACTGTTTTTT. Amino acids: CASSRQGNEKLFF.

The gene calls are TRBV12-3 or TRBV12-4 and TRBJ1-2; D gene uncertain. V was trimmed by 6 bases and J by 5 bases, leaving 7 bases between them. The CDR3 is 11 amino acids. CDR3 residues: CASSELYGYTF. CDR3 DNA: TGTGCCAGCAGCGAACTGTATGGCTACACCTTC.

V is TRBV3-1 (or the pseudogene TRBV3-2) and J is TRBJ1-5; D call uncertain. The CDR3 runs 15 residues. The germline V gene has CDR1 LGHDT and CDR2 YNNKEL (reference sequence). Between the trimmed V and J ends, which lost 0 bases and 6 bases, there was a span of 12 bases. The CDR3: CASSQESARGQPQHF. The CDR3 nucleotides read TGTGCCAGCAGCCAAGAGTCGGCACGAGGTCAGCCCCAGCATTTT.

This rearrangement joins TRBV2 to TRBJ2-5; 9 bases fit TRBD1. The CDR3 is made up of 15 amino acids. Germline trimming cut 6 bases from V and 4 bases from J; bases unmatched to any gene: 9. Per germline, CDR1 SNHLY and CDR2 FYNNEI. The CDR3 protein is CASSLEDRGRETQYF. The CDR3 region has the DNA TGTGCCAGCAGCCTCGAGGACAGGGGAAGAGAGACCCAGTACTTC.

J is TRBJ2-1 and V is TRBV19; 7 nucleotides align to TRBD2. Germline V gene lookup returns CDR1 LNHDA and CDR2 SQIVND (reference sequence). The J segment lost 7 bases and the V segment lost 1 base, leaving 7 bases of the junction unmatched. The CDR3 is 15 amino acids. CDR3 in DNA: TGTGCCAGTAGTATAGGCCCAGCGGGGAGTAATGAGCAGTTCTTC. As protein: CASSIGPAGSNEQFF.

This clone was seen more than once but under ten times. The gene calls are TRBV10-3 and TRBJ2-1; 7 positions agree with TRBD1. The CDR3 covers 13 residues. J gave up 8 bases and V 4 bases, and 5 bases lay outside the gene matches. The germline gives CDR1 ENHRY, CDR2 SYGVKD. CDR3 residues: CAISVSGGHEQFF. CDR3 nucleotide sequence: TGTGCCATCAGTGTCTCAGGGGGTCATGAGCAGTTCTTC.

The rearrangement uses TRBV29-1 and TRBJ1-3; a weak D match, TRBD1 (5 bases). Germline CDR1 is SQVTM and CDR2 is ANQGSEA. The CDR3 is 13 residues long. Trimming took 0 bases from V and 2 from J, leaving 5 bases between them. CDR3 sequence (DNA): TGCAGCGTTGAAGAGACAGCTGGAAACACCATATATTTT. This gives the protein CSVEETAGNTIYF.

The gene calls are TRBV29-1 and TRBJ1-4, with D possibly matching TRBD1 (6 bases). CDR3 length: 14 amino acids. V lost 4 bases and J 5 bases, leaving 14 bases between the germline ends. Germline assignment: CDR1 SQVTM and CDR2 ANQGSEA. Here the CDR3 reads CSVALDRPNEKLFF. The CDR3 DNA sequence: TGCAGCGTTGCTCTTGACAGGCCAAATGAAAAACTGTTTTTT.

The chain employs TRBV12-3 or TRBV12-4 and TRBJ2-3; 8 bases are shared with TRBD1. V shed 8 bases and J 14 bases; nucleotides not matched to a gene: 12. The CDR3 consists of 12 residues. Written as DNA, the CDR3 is TGTGCCAGCTCCCTGGAGGGAGGACAGGGGTATTTT. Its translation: CASSLEGGQGYF.

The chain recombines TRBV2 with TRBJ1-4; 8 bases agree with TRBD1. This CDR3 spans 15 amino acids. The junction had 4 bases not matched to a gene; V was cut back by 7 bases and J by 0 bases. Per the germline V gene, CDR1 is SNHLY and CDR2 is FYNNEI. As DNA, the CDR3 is TGTGCCAGCAATGGACAGGGCGCAACTAATGAAAAACTGTTTTTT. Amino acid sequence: CASNGQGATNEKLFF.

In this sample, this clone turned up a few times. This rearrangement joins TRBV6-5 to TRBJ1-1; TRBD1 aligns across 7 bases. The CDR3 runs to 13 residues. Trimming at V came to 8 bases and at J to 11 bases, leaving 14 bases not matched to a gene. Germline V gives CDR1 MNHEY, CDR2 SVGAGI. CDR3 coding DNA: TGTGCCAGCGCGACAGGGAGAGGTGTACGGGCTTTCTTT. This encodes CASATGRGVRAFF.

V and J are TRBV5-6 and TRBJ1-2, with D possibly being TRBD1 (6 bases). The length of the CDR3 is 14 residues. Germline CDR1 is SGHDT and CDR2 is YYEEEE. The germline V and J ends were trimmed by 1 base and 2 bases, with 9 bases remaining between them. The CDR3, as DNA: TGTGCCAGCAGCTTGTCAGGACAGAACTATGGCTACACCTTC. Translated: CASSLSGQNYGYTF.

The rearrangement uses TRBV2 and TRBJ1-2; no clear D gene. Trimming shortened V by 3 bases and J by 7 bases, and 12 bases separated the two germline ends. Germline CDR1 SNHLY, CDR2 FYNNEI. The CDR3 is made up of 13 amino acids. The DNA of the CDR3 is TGTGCCAGCAGTGATGAACAGCGGGGTGGCTACACCTTC. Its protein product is CASSDEQRGGYTF.

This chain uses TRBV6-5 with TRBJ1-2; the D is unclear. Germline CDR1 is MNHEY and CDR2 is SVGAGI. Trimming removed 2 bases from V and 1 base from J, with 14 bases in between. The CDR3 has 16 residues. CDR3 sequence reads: CASSYRSRINNYGYTF. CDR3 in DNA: TGTGCCAGCAGTTACCGATCCAGGATTAATAACTATGGCTACACCTTC.

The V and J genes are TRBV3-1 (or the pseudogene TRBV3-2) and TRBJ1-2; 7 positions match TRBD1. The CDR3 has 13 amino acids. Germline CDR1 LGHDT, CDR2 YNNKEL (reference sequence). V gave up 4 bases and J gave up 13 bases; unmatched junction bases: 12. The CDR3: CASSPQGLGGGTF. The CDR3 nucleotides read TGTGCCAGCAGCCCACAGGGGTTAGGGGGTGGCACCTTC.

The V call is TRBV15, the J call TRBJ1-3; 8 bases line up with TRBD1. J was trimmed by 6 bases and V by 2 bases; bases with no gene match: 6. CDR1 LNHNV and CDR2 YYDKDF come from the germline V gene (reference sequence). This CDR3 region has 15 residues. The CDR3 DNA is TGTGCCACCAGCAGAACCGGGACAGGAGAAAACACCATATATTTT. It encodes CATSRTGTGENTIYF.